These T cell receptor beta chains were read from a single sample in a study of regulatory T cells in long-lasting Graves disease. TCRdb re-called the multiplex PCR reads through MiXCR, storing one row per CDR3 protein. The table records 440,000 or so distinct CDR3 sequences, about 15% of them present only once. These same records also appear under a second study, on T cells in Graves' hyperthyroidism and ophthalmopathy.

The source material was peripheral blood mononuclear cells (PBMCs), sampled at new diagnosis, from a patient treated with antithyroid drugs. These receptor sequences come from a woman in her twenties or thirties with Graves disease. The CDR3 runs from the conserved cysteine through the conserved F or W. Fields, in order: J gene, clone size, D gene, V gene, CDR3 DNA, CDR3 protein. D genes are given only for firm matches. A row's size may be missing; if present it is once, few, many or a size class.

TRBJ1-1	many	NA	TRBV5-1	TGCGCCAGCAGCTTGGCCCCCGGGGGTGTACTGGACACTGAAGCTTTCTTT	CASSLAPGGVLDTEAFF
TRBJ2-5	many	TRBD2	TRBV5-1	TGCGCCAGCAGTCGGGAAAGAGCGGGAGTTGGTGAGACCCAGTACTTC	CASSRERAGVGETQYF
TRBJ2-7	many	NA	TRBV20-1	TGCAGTCCCGCATGGGGTCACGAGCAGTACTTC	CSPAWGHEQYF
TRBJ1-1	NA	NA	TRBV5-5	TGTGCCAGCAGCCTAAATACGGACAAGGCCGCCGAAGCTTTCTTT	CASSLNTDKAAEAFF
TRBJ1-3	NA	NA	TRBV12-3/TRBV12-4	TGTGCCAGCAGTTTAAGCAGGGTCTATGGAAACACCATATATTTT	CASSLSRVYGNTIYF
TRBJ2-2	many	TRBD2	TRBV12-5	TGTGCTAGTGGTTCTATCCTAGCGGGAGGACACGGGGAGCTGTTTTTT	CASGSILAGGHGELFF
TRBJ1-5	NA	NA	TRBV24-1	TGTGCCACCAGCCTCCGGGACGCTAATCAGCCCCAGCATTTT	CATSLRDANQPQHF
TRBJ1-2	few	NA	TRBV28	TGTGCCAGCACCAAGGACAGCTATGGCTACACCTTC	CASTKDSYGYTF
TRBJ2-2	NA	NA	TRBV25-1	TGTGCCAGCAGTGAAGACAGGGAGGTCGGGGAGCTGTTTTTT	CASSEDREVGELFF
TRBJ2-7	many	NA	TRBV12-3/TRBV12-4	TGTGCCAGCAGACAGACGTCACAGGGGGGGGGGGAGCAGTACTTC	CASRQTSQGGGEQYF
TRBJ1-1	many	NA	TRBV2	TGTGCCAGCAGTGATGGCAGGATGAACACTGAAGCTTTCTTT	CASSDGRMNTEAFF
TRBJ1-1	few	NA	TRBV6-5	TGTGCCAGCAGTTACTCCGTGGGAGCCACTGAAGCTTTCTTT	CASSYSVGATEAFF
TRBJ2-7	NA	NA	TRBV5-1	TGCGCCAGCGGTCTAGGGGAGATAAGCTCCTACGAGCAGTACTTC	CASGLGEISSYEQYF
TRBJ2-1	NA	TRBD2	TRBV24-1	TGTGCCACCAGTGATTTCGGGCTAGCGGGAGGGGGGGATGAGCAGTTCTTC	CATSDFGLAGGGDEQFF
TRBJ2-7	many	NA	TRBV7-2	TGTGCCAGCAGCTTGAATGGCGGCCCCTACGAGCAGTACTTC	CASSLNGGPYEQYF
TRBJ1-6	few	NA	TRBV20-1	TGCAGTGCTAGAGGGGCCATTCGTCCGAGCTCCTATAATTCACCCCTCCACTTT	CSARGAIRPSSYNSPLHF
TRBJ2-3	NA	NA	TRBV2	TGTGCCAGCACCCGGGCCACAGATACGCAGTATTTT	CASTRATDTQYF
TRBJ2-2	many	TRBD2	TRBV28	TGTGCCAGCGGGGAGGAGAGCGGGAGTCCCACCGGGGAGCTGTTTTTT	CASGEESGSPTGELFF
TRBJ1-2	NA	NA	TRBV6-2/TRBV6-3	TGTGCCGGCCTTAGGGGTTACGGCTACACCTTC	CAGLRGYGYTF
TRBJ2-7	many	TRBD1	TRBV27	TGTGCCAGCATGGTGGGACAGGGGACTTACGAGCAGTACTTC	CASMVGQGTYEQYF
TRBJ2-3	many	NA	TRBV5-8	TGTGCCAGCAGCTTGGGGAGACAGATCACAGATACGCAGTATTTT	CASSLGRQITDTQYF
TRBJ2-1	few	TRBD2	TRBV19	TGTGCCAGTAGTCCTACACTAGCGGGAAGGTATGATGAGCAGTTCTTC	CASSPTLAGRYDEQFF
TRBJ2-1	few	TRBD1	TRBV5-4	TGTGCCAGCAGCTCCAGGGGGAAGATTTACAATGAGCAGTTCTTC	CASSSRGKIYNEQFF
TRBJ2-7	many	NA	TRBV24-1	TGTGCCACCAGTGATTCGGCGGGTAGCTCCTACGAGCAGTACTTC	CATSDSAGSSYEQYF
TRBJ2-7	NA	TRBD1	TRBV4-2	TGTGCCAGCAGCCGTAATCCCCTCCGGGACAGGGGCCCTAGCTCCTACGAGCAGTACTTC	CASSRNPLRDRGPSSYEQYF
TRBJ1-1	NA	NA	TRBV7-2	TGTGCCAGCAGCTTTGGCCGGGGCACTGAAGCTTTCTTT	CASSFGRGTEAFF
TRBJ1-4	many	NA	TRBV7-6	TGTGCCAGCAGCCTCGGGGACAAAGGGTCGGAAAAACTGTTTTTT	CASSLGDKGSEKLFF
TRBJ2-7	many	NA	TRBV20-1	TGCAGTGCCACCTTAAGGTCCTACGAGCAGTACTTC	CSATLRSYEQYF
TRBJ2-7	few	NA	TRBV20-1	TGCAGTGCAGAGTTCGGGGAGGCCTACGAGCAGTACTTC	CSAEFGEAYEQYF
TRBJ1-1	many	NA	TRBV12-3/TRBV12-4	TGTGCCAGCAGTTTGGGAGGTAAAGGGTTTGAGGGTGAAGCTTTCTTT	CASSLGGKGFEGEAFF
TRBJ2-7	few	NA	TRBV12-3/TRBV12-4	TGTGCCAGCACCCTCAGTGCCGGGCCGCGAACCGAGCAGTACTTC	CASTLSAGPRTEQYF
TRBJ1-6	NA	TRBD1	TRBV7-9	TGTGCCATCAGGGACAGGGGGCTTTACCGTAATTCACCCCTCCACTTT	CAIRDRGLYRNSPLHF
TRBJ2-1	once	TRBD2	TRBV6-2/TRBV6-3	TGTGCCAGCAGTGCCACGACTAGCGGGAGGGACTACAATGAGCAGTTCTTC	CASSATTSGRDYNEQFF
TRBJ2-1	NA	TRBD2	TRBV4-1	TGCGCCAGCAGAGACCGGGGCGGGGGGGGACACAATGAGCAGTTCTTC	CASRDRGGGGHNEQFF
TRBJ2-1	many	NA	TRBV13	TGTGCCAGCAGCGGGACACAAAACTACAATGAGCAGTTCTTC	CASSGTQNYNEQFF
TRBJ1-2	NA	NA	TRBV25-1	TGTGCCAGCAGTGAATGGATCCCAACTGACGGCTACACCTTC	CASSEWIPTDGYTF
TRBJ2-3	many	TRBD2	TRBV5-1	TGCGCCAGCAGGGTACTAGCGGGAGAGGATACGCAGTATTTT	CASRVLAGEDTQYF
TRBJ2-7	few	TRBD2	TRBV29-1	TGCAGCCGTCCGGGACTAGCAGCCTACGAGCAGTACTTC	CSRPGLAAYEQYF
TRBJ1-1	few	NA	TRBV30	TGTGCCCGGAAAAAAGGAGGAGGCACTGAAGCTTTCTTT	CARKKGGGTEAFF
TRBJ2-5	NA	TRBD1	TRBV5-1	TGCGCCAGCAGGGTGGGACAGCCCCCGACCCAAGAGACCCAGTACTTC	CASRVGQPPTQETQYF
TRBJ2-1	NA	NA	TRBV4-1	TGCGCCAGCAGCCAAGCCCCGGGGGCAGTCAATGAGCAGTTCTTC	CASSQAPGAVNEQFF
TRBJ2-2	few	TRBD1	TRBV6-1	TGTGCCAGGGGACAGGGAGGGGCCGGGGAGCTGTTTTTT	CARGQGGAGELFF
TRBJ2-3	many	TRBD1	TRBV2	TGTGCCAGCAGTGGGACAGGGGGCGAGGCAGATACGCAGTATTTT	CASSGTGGEADTQYF
TRBJ2-1	NA	NA	TRBV5-6	TGTGCCAGCAGCCAGACCCCCAATGAGCAGTTCTTC	CASSQTPNEQFF
TRBJ2-7	many	TRBD1	TRBV18	TGTGCCAGCTCACCGGACAGGAGCCACTACGAGCAGTACTTC	CASSPDRSHYEQYF